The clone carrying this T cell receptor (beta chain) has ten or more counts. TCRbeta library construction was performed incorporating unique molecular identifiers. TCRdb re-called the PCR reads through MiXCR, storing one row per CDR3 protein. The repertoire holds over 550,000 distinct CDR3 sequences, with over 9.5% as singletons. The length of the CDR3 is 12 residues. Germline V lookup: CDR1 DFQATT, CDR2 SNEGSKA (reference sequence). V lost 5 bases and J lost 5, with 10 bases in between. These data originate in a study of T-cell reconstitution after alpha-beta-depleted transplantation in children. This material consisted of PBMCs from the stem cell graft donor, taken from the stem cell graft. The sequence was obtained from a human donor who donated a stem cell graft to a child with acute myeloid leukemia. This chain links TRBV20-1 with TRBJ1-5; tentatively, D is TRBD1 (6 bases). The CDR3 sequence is CSAGRTDQPQHF. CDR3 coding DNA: TGCAGTGCTGGCCGGACAGATCAGCCCCAGCATTTT.